Listed below are T cell receptor beta chains from one sample, sequenced in a study of shared clonotypes between healthy human individuals. Repertoires were generated with immunoSEQ multiplex PCR, while TCRdb's copy carries only in-frame clones and drops some. The data show roughly 1 million clones, approximately 80% seen once. Sequenced input: memory CD4+ T cells from PBMCs. The receptors shown here come from a man between 18 and 29 years old in good health. Some clones in this sample may be carry-over from other donors' samples. The CDR3 runs from the conserved cysteine through the conserved F or W. The D gene is left open where the match is weak. Rows give clone size only sometimes, using once, few, many, or a class for an expanded clone.

D: TRBD1
J: TRBJ2-7
V: TRBV28
size: -
CDR3: CASSSRITGTGGYEQYF
DNA: TGTGCCAGCAGTTCAAGAATAACCGGGACAGGGGGCTACGAGCAGTACTTC

D: TRBD1
J: TRBJ1-2
V: TRBV7-2
size: -
CDR3: CASSLLGTGDGYTF
DNA: TGTGCCAGCAGCCTACTAGGGACAGGGGATGGCTACACCTTC

D: -
J: TRBJ2-2
V: TRBV5-4
size: -
CDR3: CASSLDLASVGELFF
DNA: TGTGCCAGCAGCTTGGACCTAGCGTCGGTCGGGGAGCTGTTTTTT

D: -
J: TRBJ1-1
V: TRBV5-1
size: -
CDR3: CASSLGNGGLEAFF
DNA: TGCGCCAGCAGCTTGGGGAATGGGGGCCTTGAAGCTTTCTTT

D: -
J: TRBJ1-2
V: TRBV6-5
size: -
CDR3: CASSPRQIYGYTF
DNA: TGTGCCAGCAGTCCCCGACAGATCTATGGCTACACCTTC

D: -
J: TRBJ2-6
V: TRBV27
size: few
CDR3: CASSPISVAQTYSGANVLTF
DNA: TGTGCCAGCAGTCCCATCTCCGTGGCCCAAACATACTCTGGGGCCAACGTCCTGACTTTC

D: -
J: TRBJ2-7
V: TRBV4-2
size: -
CDR3: CASSQDIRGSYEQYF
DNA: TGTGCCAGCAGCCAAGACATAAGGGGCTCCTACGAGCAGTACTTC

D: -
J: TRBJ2-1
V: TRBV9
size: -
CDR3: CASSVEADHYNEQFF
DNA: TGTGCCAGCAGCGTAGAAGCAGACCACTACAATGAGCAGTTCTTC

D: -
J: TRBJ2-1
V: TRBV5-1
size: -
CDR3: CASSLTNPPYNEQFF
DNA: TGCGCCAGCAGCTTGACCAATCCCCCCTACAATGAGCAGTTCTTC

D: -
J: TRBJ2-1
V: TRBV11-1
size: -
CDR3: CASSLEVSENEQFF
DNA: TGTGCCAGCAGCTTAGAGGTTAGCGAGAATGAGCAGTTCTTC